The entry that follows covers one TCR beta chain sequence. The source of the sample is a study of blood T cell repertoires in COVID-19. Produced via immunoSEQ multiplex PCR; TCRdb's table is partial and in-frame only. The data show 110,000 or so clones, around four fifths seen once. There are 14 residues in the CDR3. V lost 2 bases, J lost 5 bases, and 2 bases stayed unmatched. The V gene's germline CDR1 is MGHDK and CDR2 SYGVNS. This chain joins TRBV25-1 and TRBJ1-5; the match to TRBD1 covers 8 bases. The clonotype was recovered from a woman aged 70-85 years with acute or convalescent COVID-19. The specimen was peripheral blood. The CDR3 loop is CASSELQGDQPQHF. In DNA form, the CDR3 reads TGTGCCAGCAGTGAACTACAGGGGGATCAGCCCCAGCATTTT.